This T cell receptor (beta chain) is from a study of control samples from healthy donors and cancer patients. This clone has more than one count but fewer than ten. Sequencing used immunoSEQ multiplex PCR; TCRdb keeps in-frame clones, though not all of them. The sample consists of about 270,000 clones, roughly four fifths of them appearing once. The ends were cut back, 4 bases at V and 4 bases at J, with 8 bases in the middle. The CDR3 spans 13 residues. Germline-derived CDR1 and CDR2 are LGHNA and YNFKEQ. This chain joins TRBV4-2 and TRBJ2-1, with D perhaps TRBD1 or TRBD2 (5 bases each). Material: PBMCs. The receptor's source is an older woman with lung cancer. In DNA form, the CDR3 reads TGTGCCAGCAGCCCCGGGGCGTACAATGAGCAGTTCTTC. Encoded protein: CASSPGAYNEQFF.